The 32 T cell receptor beta chains below were found in one sample sequenced in a study of cytomegalovirus exposure and HLA in healthy donors. Amplification used 60 Vbeta primers and 13 Jbeta primers. Data came from immunoSEQ multiplex PCR; TCRdb stores just in-frame clones and leaves some out. The sample contains over 100,000 clones, approximately 70% of which appear only once. The sequencing input was PBMCs. Receptors were obtained from a man aged 25 to 40 in good health and CMV-seropositive.

The V gene is TRBV29-1, the J gene TRBJ1-1; 7 bases line up with TRBD1. This CDR3 contains 14 residues. J gave up 0 bases and V 2 bases, and 3 bases lay outside the gene matches. Germline values: CDR1 SQVTM, CDR2 ANQGSEA. CDR3 bases: TGCAGCGTTGAAAGGGGGCGGGTGAACACTGAAGCTTTCTTT. Its protein is CSVERGRVNTEAFF.

J is TRBJ1-2 and V is TRBV11-1, with D maybe TRBD1 (5 bases). The CDR3 consists of 15 residues. V lost 5 bases and J 5 bases, leaving 18 bases between the germline ends. Germline CDR1 is SGHAT and CDR2 is FQDESV (reference sequence). CDR3 loop: CASSQGLGPLYGYTF. CDR3 DNA: TGTGCCAGCAGCCAGGGACTTGGGCCTCTATATGGCTACACCTTC.

This chain uses TRBV2 with TRBJ2-6, with 7 bases that match TRBD1. The CDR3 is made up of 15 amino acids. The germline V gene encodes CDR1 SNHLY and CDR2 FYNNEI. Trimming took 5 bases from V and 0 from J; bases not matched to a gene: 1. CDR3 nucleotides: TGTGCCAGCAGTACAGGGGTCTCTGGGGCCAACGTCCTGACTTTC. The encoded protein is CASSTGVSGANVLTF.

This clone was counted between two and nine times. The V and J genes are TRBV7-2 and TRBJ1-5, with a tentative D call TRBD1 (5 bases). The V and J ends lost 4 bases and 2 bases respectively, with 18 bases between them. The CDR3 totals 17 residues. Germline V gene lookup returns CDR1 SGHTA and CDR2 FQGNSA. CDR3 sequence (DNA): TGTGCCAGCAGCTCCCGGGTTTCGGGACTGGGCAATCAGCCCCAGCATTTT. Encoded protein: CASSSRVSGLGNQPQHF.

V is TRBV30 and J is TRBJ1-2, with D uncertain. The germline V and J ends were trimmed by 0 bases and 2 bases, with 10 bases remaining between them. The germline CDR1 and CDR2 sequences are GTSNPN and SVGIG (reference sequence). The CDR3 is made up of 14 amino acids. CDR3 residues: CAWSVNRGNYGYTF. CDR3 nucleotides: TGTGCCTGGAGTGTTAACCGCGGGAACTATGGCTACACCTTC.

This chain links TRBV1 with TRBJ1-4; TRBD1, as called in the table, went unchecked against the DNA. TRBV1 constitutes a pseudogene. This CDR3 spans 15 amino acids. The CDR3 DNA reads TGCACCAGCAGCCAAGATGTCAGGGGTTGTGAAAAACTGTTTTTT. Amino acids: CTSSQDVRGCEKLFF.

The chain links TRBV29-1 to TRBJ2-7, with 7 bases identical to TRBD1. CDR3 length: 11 amino acids. After removal of 6 bases from V and 3 bases from J, the junction contained 2 bases not matched to a gene. Germline V CDR1 and CDR2: SQVTM, ANQGSEA. The CDR3 here is CSVGDSYEQYV. CDR3 nucleotides: TGCAGCGTGGGGGACAGCTACGAGCAGTACGTC.

This rearrangement joins TRBV6-1 to TRBJ1-5; 10 nucleotides line up with TRBD1. This CDR3 contains 15 residues. Germline V lookup: CDR1 MNHNS, CDR2 SASEGT. The ends lost 1 base at V and 7 bases at J; junction bases unmatched: 4. The CDR3: CASSEDRTGGQPQHF. The CDR3 DNA is TGTGCCAGCAGTGAAGATCGGACAGGGGGACAGCCCCAGCATTTT.

The CDR3 sequence: CASSKQGETEAFF. The CDR3 DNA reads TGCGCCAGCAGTAAACAGGGGGAGACTGAAGCTTTCTTT. This chain links TRBV5-1 with TRBJ1-1, with TRBD1 matching over 8 bases. CDR3 size: 13 residues. CDR1 is SGHRS and CDR2 is YFSETQ in the germline V gene. The ends lost 5 bases at V and 5 bases at J; junction bases unmatched: 5.

This sequence joins TRBV28 and TRBJ2-7, with D tentatively TRBD2 (5 bases). Per germline, CDR1 MDHEN and CDR2 SYDVKM. V was pared by 6 bases and J by 0 bases, with 15 bases between. The CDR3 loop spans 15 amino acids. CDR3 region: CASRSSGRSSYEQYV. Here the CDR3 DNA reads TGTGCCAGCAGATCAAGCGGTCGGAGCTCCTACGAGCAGTACGTC.

The chain combines TRBV11-3 with TRBJ2-3; D remains ambiguous. The CDR3 covers 12 residues. Germline V gives CDR1 SGHNT, CDR2 YENEEA. Trimming pared 2 bases from V and 6 bases from J, leaving 6 bases between. The CDR3 sequence is CASSLSSDTQYF. CDR3 DNA: TGTGCCAGCAGCTTATCAAGCGATACGCAGTATTTT. The full variable domain, completed using reference TRBV11-3 and TRBJ2-3, is EAGVVQSPRYKIIEKKQPVAFWCNPISGHNTLYWYLQNLGQGPELLIRYENEEAVDDSQLPKDRFSAERLKGVDSTLKIQPAELGDSAVYLCASSLSSDTQYFGPGTRLTVL.

This chain connects TRBV5-1 to TRBJ2-1, with 8 nucleotides matching TRBD1. The J segment lost 7 bases and the V segment lost 3 bases, leaving 3 bases of the junction unmatched. This CDR3 is 13 amino acids long. Germline V gene sequence: CDR1 SGHRS, CDR2 YFSETQ. The CDR3 protein is CASSSRQGNEQFF. The CDR3 DNA reads TGCGCCAGCAGCTCGAGACAGGGGAATGAGCAGTTCTTC.

This chain's CDR3 is CAWSVQVGEQYF. The DNA for the CDR3 is TGTGCCTGGAGTGTACAGGTCGGGGAGCAGTACTTC. The chain employs TRBV30 and TRBJ2-7, with D maybe TRBD1 (5 bases). This CDR3 has 12 residues. V was clipped by 0 bases and J by 7 bases, with 10 bases between them. Germline values: CDR1 GTSNPN, CDR2 SVGIG (reference sequence). The whole variable domain, remainder taken from reference TRBV30 and TRBJ2-7, is SQTIHQWPATLVQPVGSPLSLECTVEGTSNPNLYWYRQAAGRGLQLLFYSVGIGQISSEVPQNLSASRPQDRQFILSSKKLLLSDSGFYLCAWSVQVGEQYFGPGTRLTVT.

The CDR3 spells CASSLSTGSYEQYF. CDR3 bases: TGTGCCAGCAGTTTATCCACAGGCTCCTACGAGCAGTACTTC. The gene calls are TRBV27 and TRBJ2-7; a weak D match, TRBD1 (5 bases). Germline V gene lookup returns CDR1 MNHEY and CDR2 SMNVEV (reference sequence). Deletions cut 0 bases from V and 0 bases from J, with 6 bases between. There are 14 residues in the CDR3.

This sequence joins TRBV4-2 and TRBJ2-5, with TRBD2 identical over 9 bases. Germline CDR1 is LGHNA and CDR2 is YNFKEQ. The V gene end was trimmed by 0 bases and the J gene end by 5 bases; junction bases not matched to a gene: 4. The CDR3 length is 15 residues. The chain's CDR3 is CASSQDGTSMETQYF. The CDR3 DNA reads as TGTGCCAGCAGCCAAGATGGGACTAGCATGGAGACCCAGTACTTC.

The V and J genes are TRBV27 and TRBJ1-5; D might be TRBD1 (5 bases). Trimming removed 5 bases from V and 3 bases from J, with 11 bases in between. The CDR3 covers 14 residues. Per germline, CDR1 MNHEY and CDR2 SMNVEV (reference sequence). The CDR3 spells CASSEGEDNQPQHF. The CDR3 region has the DNA TGTGCCAGCAGTGAAGGGGAGGACAATCAGCCCCAGCATTTT.

The rearrangement uses TRBV11-3 and TRBJ2-1; 9 bases are a match to TRBD2. The CDR3 loop spans 16 amino acids. Germline V gives CDR1 SGHNT, CDR2 YENEEA. V shed 5 bases and J 5 bases; nucleotides not matched to a gene: 10. This CDR3 is CASSPAVREGNNEQFF. CDR3 in DNA: TGTGCCAGCAGCCCGGCGGTGCGGGAGGGAAACAATGAGCAGTTCTTC.

V is TRBV6-1 and J is TRBJ1-2; TRBD1 agrees at 8 bases. There are 17 residues in the CDR3. Trimming cost V 2 bases and J 0 bases; bases outside gene matches: 8. The V gene's germline CDR1 is MNHNS and CDR2 SASEGT. The chain's CDR3 is CASSEPWTGLTNYGYTF. Written as DNA, the CDR3 is TGTGCCAGCAGTGAACCCTGGACAGGGCTTACTAACTATGGCTACACCTTC.

The chain carries TRBV7-9 and TRBJ1-2; 10 nucleotides match TRBD1. CDR3 length: 14 residues. Germline values: CDR1 SEHNR, CDR2 FQNEAQ (reference sequence). V trimming: 7 bases; J trimming: 7 bases; junction bases outside the gene matches: 9. The CDR3 protein is CASIYDRGLGGYTF. As DNA, the CDR3 is TGTGCCAGCATCTACGACAGGGGGCTGGGTGGCTACACCTTC.

This chain links TRBV30 with TRBJ1-1; D ambiguous. This CDR3 region has 13 residues. Trimming shortened V by 2 bases and J by 1 base, and 8 bases separated the two germline ends. Germline V gene data show CDR1 as GTSNPN and CDR2 as SVGIG (reference sequence). CDR3 sequence reads: CAWSFGPNTEAFF. The CDR3, as DNA: TGTGCCTGGAGTTTTGGCCCGAACACTGAAGCTTTCTTT.

The rearrangement links TRBV10-1 to TRBJ1-6, with D perhaps TRBD1 (5 bases). The CDR3 consists of 18 residues. The germline V and J ends were trimmed by 5 bases and 7 bases, with 24 bases remaining between them. The germline gives CDR1 WNHNN, CDR2 SYGVQD (reference sequence). This chain's CDR3 is CASSPRPRETAQNSPLHF. CDR3 nucleotide sequence: TGCGCCAGCAGTCCCCGTCCCCGGGAGACAGCGCAAAATTCACCCCTCCACTTT.

The chain carries TRBV27 and TRBJ2-7; TRBD1 matches 9 bases. The CDR3 has 18 residues. Germline loops: CDR1 MNHEY, CDR2 SMNVEV (reference sequence). Trimming at V came to 4 bases and at J to 7 bases, leaving 20 bases not matched to a gene. The CDR3 reads CASSSQGALSGDPFEQYV. CDR3 bases: TGTGCCAGCAGTTCACAGGGGGCCCTTAGCGGAGACCCTTTTGAGCAGTACGTC.

V and J are TRBV27 and TRBJ2-5; 10 bases match TRBD2. The end of the DNA aligns better with TRBJ2-7, so the J call may be wrong. CDR1 MNHEY and CDR2 SMNVEV come from the germline V gene (reference sequence). The CDR3 runs to 13 residues. CDR3: CASSLAGDYEQYF. The CDR3 DNA is TGTGCCAGCAGTCTAGCGGGAGACTACGAGCAGTACTTC.

CDR3 DNA sequence: TGTGCCAGCAGCCCACGACTAGCGGGGATGACAGATACGCAGTATTTT. It encodes CASSPRLAGMTDTQYF. V and J are TRBV9 and TRBJ2-3; 11 positions match TRBD2. CDR3 length equals 16 residues. J lost 3 bases, V lost 4 bases, and 7 bases had no gene match. CDR1 and CDR2 from the germline V gene are SGDLS and YYNGEE.

The V and J genes are TRBV19 and TRBJ2-5; a possible D gene is TRBD2 (6 bases). Germline CDR1 reads LNHDA; CDR2 reads SQIVND (reference sequence). The V and J ends lost 3 bases and 8 bases respectively, with 10 bases between them. The CDR3 is 12 residues long. The CDR3 DNA reads TGTGCCAGTAGTATTGCGGGGACCACCCAGTACTTC. Amino acids: CASSIAGTTQYF.

The chain is built from TRBV19 and TRBJ1-2; TRBD1 is a possible D gene (5 bases). The CDR3 is made up of 15 amino acids. Germline V gives CDR1 LNHDA, CDR2 SQIVND (reference sequence). The V and J ends lost 2 bases and 4 bases respectively, with 14 bases between them. CDR3 in amino acids: CASSISRQPIYGYTF. CDR3 in DNA: TGTGCCAGTAGTATATCCAGACAGCCTATCTATGGCTACACCTTC. Based on the CDR3 plus reference TRBV19 and TRBJ1-2, the full variable domain is DGGITQSPKYLFRKEGQNVTLSCEQNLNHDAMYWYRQDPGQGLRLIYYSQIVNDFQKGDIAEGYSVSREKKESFPLTVTSAQKNPTAFYLCASSISRQPIYGYTFGSGTRLTVV.

This CDR3 is CASSLGTGMTYNEQFF. CDR3 sequence (DNA): TGTGCCAGCAGCTTAGGAACAGGTATGACCTACAATGAGCAGTTCTTC. The chain employs TRBV11-2 and TRBJ2-1, with D perhaps TRBD1 (5 bases). The germline V gene has CDR1 SGHAT and CDR2 FQNNGV. The V gene lost 1 base and the J gene lost 2 bases, with 12 bases spanning the gap. This CDR3 has 16 amino acids.

The rearrangement joins TRBV27 to TRBJ2-7, with 9 positions matching TRBD2. From germline, CDR1 is MNHEY and CDR2 SMNVEV (reference sequence). The CDR3 has 16 residues. J was trimmed by 3 bases and V by 8 bases; bases with no gene match: 14. CDR3: CASRGLAGVTSYEQYV. DNA of the CDR3: TGTGCCAGCCGTGGCTTAGCGGGAGTTACTAGCTACGAGCAGTACGTC.

This chain uses TRBV7-2 with TRBJ2-5, with 7 bases matching TRBD2. Germline V gene sequence: CDR1 SGHTA, CDR2 FQGNSA. The CDR3 is 18 amino acids. Unmatched junction bases numbered 15, after V lost 5 bases and J lost 0 bases. This CDR3 is CASSPLLWLADYQETQYF. The CDR3 DNA is TGTGCCAGCAGCCCCCTATTATGGCTAGCGGACTACCAAGAGACCCAGTACTTC.

This clone was observed a few times. The rearrangement links TRBV5-4 to TRBJ2-2, with 12 bases identical to TRBD1. Looked up from germline, CDR1 is SGHNT and CDR2 is YYREEE (reference sequence). V lost 5 bases and J lost 2; bases outside the gene matches: 7. This CDR3 has 17 amino acids. DNA for the CDR3: TGTGCCAGCAGTCATCCGGGACAGGGGGCAAACACCGGGGAGCTGTTTTTT. Protein product: CASSHPGQGANTGELFF.

V gene TRBV5-5 combines with J gene TRBJ2-7; possible D gene TRBD2, 6 bases. Trimming removed 1 base at V and 0 bases at J, with 11 bases between. The CDR3 totals 15 residues. The germline CDR1 and CDR2 sequences are SGHKS and YYEKEE (reference sequence). CDR3 amino acids: CASSLSLAASYEQYV. The CDR3 region has the DNA TGTGCCAGCAGCTTGTCACTAGCCGCCTCCTACGAGCAGTACGTC.

In this sample, this clone turned up once. The V call is TRBV30, the J call TRBJ1-6, with 9 bases matching TRBD1. Germline values: CDR1 GTSNPN, CDR2 SVGIG (reference sequence). V lost 4 bases, J lost 8 bases, and 6 bases stayed unmatched. The CDR3 consists of 14 residues. The CDR3 here is CAWTRTGVDSPLHF. The CDR3 nucleotides read TGTGCCTGGACCAGGACAGGGGTGGATTCACCCCTCCACTTT.